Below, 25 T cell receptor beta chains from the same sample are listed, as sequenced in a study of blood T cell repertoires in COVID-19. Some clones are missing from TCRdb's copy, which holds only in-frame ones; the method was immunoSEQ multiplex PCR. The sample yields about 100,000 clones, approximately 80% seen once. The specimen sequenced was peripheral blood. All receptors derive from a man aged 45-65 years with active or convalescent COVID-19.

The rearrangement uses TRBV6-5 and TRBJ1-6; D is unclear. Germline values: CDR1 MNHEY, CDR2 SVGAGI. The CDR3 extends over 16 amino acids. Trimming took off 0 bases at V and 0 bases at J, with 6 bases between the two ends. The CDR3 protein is CASSYSRVSYNSPLHF. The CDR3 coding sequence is TGTGCCAGCAGTTACTCGAGGGTCTCCTATAATTCACCCCTCCACTTT.

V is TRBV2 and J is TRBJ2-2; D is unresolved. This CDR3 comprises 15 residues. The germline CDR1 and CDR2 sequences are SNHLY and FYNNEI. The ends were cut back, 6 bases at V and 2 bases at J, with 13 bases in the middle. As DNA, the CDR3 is TGTGCCAGCAGCCCCACCGCGGTTAACACCGGGGAGCTGTTTTTT. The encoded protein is CASSPTAVNTGELFF.

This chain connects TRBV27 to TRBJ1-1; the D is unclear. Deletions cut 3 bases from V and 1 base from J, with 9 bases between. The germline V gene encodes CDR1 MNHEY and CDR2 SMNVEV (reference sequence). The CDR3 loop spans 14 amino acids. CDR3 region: CASSFNPGNTEAFF. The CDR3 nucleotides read TGTGCCAGCAGTTTTAATCCAGGGAACACTGAAGCTTTCTTT.

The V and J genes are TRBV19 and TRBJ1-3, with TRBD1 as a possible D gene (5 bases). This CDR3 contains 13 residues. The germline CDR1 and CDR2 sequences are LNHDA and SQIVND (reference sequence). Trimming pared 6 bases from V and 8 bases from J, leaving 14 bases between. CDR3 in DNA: TGTGCCAGTAGGAGACAGCGGGAGGACACCATATATTTT. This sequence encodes CASRRQREDTIYF.

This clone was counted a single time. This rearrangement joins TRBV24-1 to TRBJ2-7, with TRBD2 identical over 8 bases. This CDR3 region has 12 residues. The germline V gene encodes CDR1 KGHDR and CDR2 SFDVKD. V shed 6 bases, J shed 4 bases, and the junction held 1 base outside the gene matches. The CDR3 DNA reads TGTGCCACCAGTCCTAGCGGGTACGAGCAGTACTTC. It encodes CATSPSGYEQYF.

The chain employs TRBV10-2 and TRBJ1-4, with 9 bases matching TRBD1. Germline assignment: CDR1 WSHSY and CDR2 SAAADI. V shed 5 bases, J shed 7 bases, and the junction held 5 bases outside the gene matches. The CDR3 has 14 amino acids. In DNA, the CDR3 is TGCGCCAGCAGTCGGGGACAGGGCGTTGAAAAACTGTTTTTT. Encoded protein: CASSRGQGVEKLFF.

The CDR3 here is CAWDSGQGFYGYTF. The CDR3 region has the DNA TGTGCCTGGGACTCGGGACAGGGATTCTATGGCTACACCTTC. This chain connects TRBV30 to TRBJ1-2; 9 positions agree with TRBD1. V trimming: 5 bases; J trimming: 4 bases; junction bases outside the gene matches: 8. Germline V gene data show CDR1 as GTSNPN and CDR2 as SVGIG (reference sequence). CDR3 length: 14 residues.

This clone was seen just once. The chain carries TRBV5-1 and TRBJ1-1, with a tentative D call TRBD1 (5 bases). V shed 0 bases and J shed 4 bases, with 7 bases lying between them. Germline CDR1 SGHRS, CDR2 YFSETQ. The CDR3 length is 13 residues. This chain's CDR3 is CASSLETVTEAFF. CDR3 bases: TGCGCCAGCAGCTTGGAGACAGTCACTGAAGCTTTCTTT.

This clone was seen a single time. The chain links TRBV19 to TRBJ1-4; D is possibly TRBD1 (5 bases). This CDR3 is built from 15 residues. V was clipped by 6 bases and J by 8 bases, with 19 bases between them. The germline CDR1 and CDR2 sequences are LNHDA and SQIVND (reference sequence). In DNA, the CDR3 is TGTGCCAGTAGAGCCGGGACCGGGGGGGAGGAAAAACTGTTTTTT. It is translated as CASRAGTGGEEKLFF. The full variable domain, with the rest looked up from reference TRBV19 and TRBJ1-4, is DGGITQSPKYLFRKEGQNVTLSCEQNLNHDAMYWYRQDPGQGLRLIYYSQIVNDFQKGDIAEGYSVSREKKESFPLTVTSAQKNPTAFYLCASRAGTGGEEKLFFGSGTQLSVL.

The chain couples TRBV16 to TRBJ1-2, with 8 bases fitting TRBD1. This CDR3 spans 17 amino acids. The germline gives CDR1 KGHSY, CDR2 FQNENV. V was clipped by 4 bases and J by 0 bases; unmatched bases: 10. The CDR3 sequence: CASSPGQGLKSNYGYTF. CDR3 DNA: TGTGCCAGCAGCCCAGGACAGGGTTTAAAGTCTAACTATGGCTACACCTTC.

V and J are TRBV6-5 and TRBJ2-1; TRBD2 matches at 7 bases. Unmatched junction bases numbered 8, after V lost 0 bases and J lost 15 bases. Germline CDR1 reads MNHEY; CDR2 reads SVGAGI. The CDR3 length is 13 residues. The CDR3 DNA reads TGTGCCAGCAGTTACTCGAGTGCGGGGGAAAGGTTCTTC. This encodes CASSYSSAGERFF.

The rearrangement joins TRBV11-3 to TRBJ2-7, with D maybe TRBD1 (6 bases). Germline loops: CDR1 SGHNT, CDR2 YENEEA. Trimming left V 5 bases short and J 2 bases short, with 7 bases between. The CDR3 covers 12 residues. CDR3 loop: CASSRDTYEQYF. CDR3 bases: TGTGCCAGCAGCCGGGACACCTACGAGCAGTACTTC.

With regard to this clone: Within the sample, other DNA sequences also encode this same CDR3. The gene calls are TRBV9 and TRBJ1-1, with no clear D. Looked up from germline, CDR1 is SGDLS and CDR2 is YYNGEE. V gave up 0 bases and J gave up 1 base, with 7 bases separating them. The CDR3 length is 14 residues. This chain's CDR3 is CASSVEPGNTEAFF. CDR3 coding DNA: TGTGCCAGCAGCGTAGAGCCAGGGAACACTGAAGCTTTCTTT.

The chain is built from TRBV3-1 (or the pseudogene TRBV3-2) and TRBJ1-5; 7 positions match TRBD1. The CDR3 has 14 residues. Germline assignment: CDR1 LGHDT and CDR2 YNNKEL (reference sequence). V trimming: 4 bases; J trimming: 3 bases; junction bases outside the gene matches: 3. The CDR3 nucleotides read TGTGCCAGCAGCCGCGGGACAGACAATCAGCCCCAGCATTTT. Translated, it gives CASSRGTDNQPQHF.

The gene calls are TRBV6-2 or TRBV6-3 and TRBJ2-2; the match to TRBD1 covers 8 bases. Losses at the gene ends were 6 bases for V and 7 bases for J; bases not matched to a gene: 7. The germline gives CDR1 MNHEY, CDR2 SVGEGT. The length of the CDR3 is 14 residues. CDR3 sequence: CASSPDREVGELFF. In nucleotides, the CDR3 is TGTGCCAGCAGCCCGGACAGGGAGGTCGGGGAGCTGTTTTTT.

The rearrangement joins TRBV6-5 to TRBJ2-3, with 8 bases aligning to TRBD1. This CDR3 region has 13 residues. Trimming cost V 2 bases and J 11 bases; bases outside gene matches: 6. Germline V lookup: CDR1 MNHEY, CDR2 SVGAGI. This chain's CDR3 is CASSYPGQGRQYF. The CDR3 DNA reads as TGTGCCAGCAGTTACCCAGGACAGGGAAGGCAGTATTTT.

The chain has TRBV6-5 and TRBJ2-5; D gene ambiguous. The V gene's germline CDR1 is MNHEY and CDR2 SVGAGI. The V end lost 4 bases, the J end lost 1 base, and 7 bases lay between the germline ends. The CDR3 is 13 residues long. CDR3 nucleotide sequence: TGTGCCAGCAGTTCACACAGCCAAGAGACCCAGTACTTC. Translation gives CASSSHSQETQYF.

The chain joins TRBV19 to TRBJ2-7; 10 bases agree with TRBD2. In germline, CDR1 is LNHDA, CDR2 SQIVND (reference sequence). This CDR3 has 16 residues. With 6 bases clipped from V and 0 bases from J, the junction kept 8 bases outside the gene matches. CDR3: CASRRLAGHSSYEQYF. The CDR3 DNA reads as TGTGCCAGTAGACGACTAGCGGGCCACAGCTCCTACGAGCAGTACTTC.

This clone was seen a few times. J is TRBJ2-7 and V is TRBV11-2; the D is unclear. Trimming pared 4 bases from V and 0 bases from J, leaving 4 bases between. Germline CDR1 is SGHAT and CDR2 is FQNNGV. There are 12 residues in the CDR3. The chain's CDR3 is CASSSGSYEQYF. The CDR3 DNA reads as TGTGCCAGCAGCTCGGGCTCCTACGAGCAGTACTTC.

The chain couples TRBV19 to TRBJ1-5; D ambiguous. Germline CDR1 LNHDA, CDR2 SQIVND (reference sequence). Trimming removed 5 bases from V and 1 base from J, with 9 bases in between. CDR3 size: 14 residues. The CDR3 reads CASSFASSNQPQHF. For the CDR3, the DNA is TGTGCCAGTAGTTTCGCGAGCAGCAATCAGCCCCAGCATTTT. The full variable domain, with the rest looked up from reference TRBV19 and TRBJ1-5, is DGGITQSPKYLFRKEGQNVTLSCEQNLNHDAMYWYRQDPGQGLRLIYYSQIVNDFQKGDIAEGYSVSREKKESFPLTVTSAQKNPTAFYLCASSFASSNQPQHFGDGTRLSIL.

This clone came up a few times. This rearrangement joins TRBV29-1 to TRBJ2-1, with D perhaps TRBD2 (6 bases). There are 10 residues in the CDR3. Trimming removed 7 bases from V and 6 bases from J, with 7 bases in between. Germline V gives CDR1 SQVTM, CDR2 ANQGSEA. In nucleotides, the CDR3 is TGCAGCGCGACTAGCAATGAGCAGTTCTTC. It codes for CSATSNEQFF.

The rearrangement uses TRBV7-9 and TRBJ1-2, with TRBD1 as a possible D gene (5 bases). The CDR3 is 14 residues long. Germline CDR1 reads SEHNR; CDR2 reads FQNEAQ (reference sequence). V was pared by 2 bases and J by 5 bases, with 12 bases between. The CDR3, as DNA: TGTGCCAGCAGCTTACCAGGGTTAGGGTATGGCTACACCTTC. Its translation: CASSLPGLGYGYTF.

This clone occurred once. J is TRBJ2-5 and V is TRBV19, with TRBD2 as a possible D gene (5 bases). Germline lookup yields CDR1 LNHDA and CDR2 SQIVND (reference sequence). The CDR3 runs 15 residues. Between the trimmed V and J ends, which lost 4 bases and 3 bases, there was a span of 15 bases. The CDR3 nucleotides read TGTGCCAGTAGTACGAGGTGGGGAGCAGAAGAGACCCAGTACTTC. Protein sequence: CASSTRWGAEETQYF.

CDR3 region: CASSQETLNYEQYF. For the CDR3, the DNA is TGTGCCAGCAGCCAAGAGACTTTAAACTACGAGCAGTACTTC. V is TRBV3-1 (or the pseudogene TRBV3-2) and J is TRBJ2-7, with no clear D. This CDR3 has 14 amino acids. Germline loops: CDR1 LGHDT, CDR2 YNNKEL (reference sequence). V was pared by 0 bases and J by 3 bases, with 9 bases between.

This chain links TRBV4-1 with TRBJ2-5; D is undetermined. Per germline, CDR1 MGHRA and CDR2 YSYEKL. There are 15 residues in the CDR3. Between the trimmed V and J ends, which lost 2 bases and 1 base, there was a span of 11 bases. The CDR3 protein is CASSQPPQSQETQYF. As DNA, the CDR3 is TGCGCCAGCAGCCAACCTCCACAGTCCCAAGAGACCCAGTACTTC.